This T cell receptor (beta chain) is from a study of monozygotic twins with inflammatory bowel disease. General study points: Relative clonotype sharing with others was diminished in IBD patients versus healthy twins, particularly with disease activity. Discordant twins had repertoire similarity that did not differ from that of concordant twins, possibly from limited power.

TCRdb reanalyzed the 5' RACE reads, giving one entry per CDR3 protein sequence and no DNA. Recorded for this sample: about 450,000 distinct CDR3 sequences. Remarks on this clonotype: Its antigen is unidentified.

The length of the CDR3 is 12 residues. Germline CDR1 SQVTM, CDR2 ANQGSEA. The chain carries TRBV29-1 and TRBJ1-1. Sequencing was done on a sample of blood. The TCR originated in a human donor with ulcerative colitis or Crohn's disease, or a healthy co-twin of an affected twin (not recorded which). CDR3 in amino acids: CSVVRLNTEAFF.